These T cell receptor beta chains were read from a single sample in a study of CD8+ T cells in alopecia areata. Sequenced by immunoSEQ multiplex PCR; TCRdb stores in-frame clones only, minus some. The data contain 150,000 to 200,000 clones, over 55% of them singletons. The sample consisted of CD4+ T cells sorted from blood, taken at week 24, from a patient treated with tofacitinib. The receptors stem from a human donor with alopecia areata. Both conserved end residues are part of each CDR3. A D gene is named only where the DNA matches it firmly. Size tells how often a clone was seen (once, few, many) or the class of an expanded clone, and some rows leave it out.

J gene: TRBJ2-3; clone size: NA; V gene: TRBV7-3; D gene: TRBD2; CDR3 DNA: TGTGCCAGCAGCTTAACCGGCGGGAGCGGTACGCAGTATTTT; CDR3 protein: CASSLTGGSGTQYF
J gene: TRBJ1-2; clone size: NA; V gene: TRBV29-1; D gene: NA; CDR3 DNA: TGCAGCACGAGACAGGAGGGTTTGGAGGGCTACACCTTC; CDR3 protein: CSTRQEGLEGYTF
J gene: TRBJ1-1; clone size: few; V gene: TRBV29-1; D gene: TRBD1; CDR3 DNA: TGCAGCGTCACGGGACAGGGGAACACTGAAGCTTTCTTT; CDR3 protein: CSVTGQGNTEAFF
J gene: TRBJ2-7; clone size: NA; V gene: TRBV9; D gene: TRBD1; CDR3 DNA: TGTGCCAGCAGCTCGTCCCGGGACAGGGTTCTGGACGAGCAGTACTTC; CDR3 protein: CASSSSRDRVLDEQYF
J gene: TRBJ1-6; clone size: few; V gene: TRBV5-1; D gene: NA; CDR3 DNA: TGCGCCAGCAGCTTGGGACAGGATAATTCACCCCTCCACTTT; CDR3 protein: CASSLGQDNSPLHF
J gene: TRBJ2-1; clone size: NA; V gene: TRBV5-1; D gene: NA; CDR3 DNA: TGCGCCAGCGGATTGGGCTACAATGAGCAGTTCTTC; CDR3 protein: CASGLGYNEQFF
J gene: TRBJ2-2; clone size: few; V gene: TRBV7-9; D gene: TRBD1; CDR3 DNA: TGTGCCAGCAGCTTTCGTTCGGCGGGACAGGGGCTTGGCACCGGGGAGCTGTTTTTT; CDR3 protein: CASSFRSAGQGLGTGELFF
J gene: TRBJ1-2; clone size: NA; V gene: TRBV29-1; D gene: TRBD1; CDR3 DNA: TGCAGCGTAGGGACAGGGGTTCTCCGTGGCTACACCTTC; CDR3 protein: CSVGTGVLRGYTF
J gene: TRBJ2-7; clone size: few; V gene: TRBV11-2; D gene: NA; CDR3 DNA: TGTGCCAGCAGCCAGGCCTGGGGGGATTACGAGCAGTACTTC; CDR3 protein: CASSQAWGDYEQYF
J gene: TRBJ1-5; clone size: NA; V gene: TRBV30; D gene: TRBD1; CDR3 DNA: TGTGCCTGGAGTGAGGGGACAGGGAATCAGCCCCAGCATTTT; CDR3 protein: CAWSEGTGNQPQHF
J gene: TRBJ2-7; clone size: NA; V gene: TRBV7-2; D gene: NA; CDR3 DNA: TGTGCCAGCAGCTTACGTGTTTCTCACGAGCAGTACTTC; CDR3 protein: CASSLRVSHEQYF
J gene: TRBJ2-5; clone size: NA; V gene: TRBV29-1; D gene: NA; CDR3 DNA: TGCAGCGTTGATCGGACGGAAGAGACCCAGTACTTC; CDR3 protein: CSVDRTEETQYF
J gene: TRBJ1-2; clone size: NA; V gene: TRBV29-1; D gene: TRBD1; CDR3 DNA: TGCAGCGTTAGACAGGGCGCTAACTATGGCTACACCTTC; CDR3 protein: CSVRQGANYGYTF
J gene: TRBJ1-5; clone size: NA; V gene: TRBV11-1; D gene: NA; CDR3 DNA: TGTGCCAGCAGCTTAGACAGCAATCAGCCCCAGCATTTT; CDR3 protein: CASSLDSNQPQHF
J gene: TRBJ1-6; clone size: NA; V gene: TRBV30; D gene: NA; CDR3 DNA: TGTGCCTGGAGTGTGAACAGGCCAAAATATAATTCACCCCTCCACTTT; CDR3 protein: CAWSVNRPKYNSPLHF
J gene: TRBJ1-5; clone size: NA; V gene: TRBV5-6; D gene: NA; CDR3 DNA: TGTGCCAGCAGCGGAGGAGGGGGTCAGCCCCAGCATTTT; CDR3 protein: CASSGGGGQPQHF
J gene: TRBJ2-7; clone size: NA; V gene: TRBV30; D gene: TRBD2; CDR3 DNA: TGTGCCTGGAGTGTATCGGGGGGGCCCTACGAGCAGTACTTC; CDR3 protein: CAWSVSGGPYEQYF
J gene: TRBJ2-6; clone size: NA; V gene: TRBV6-5; D gene: NA; CDR3 DNA: TGTGCCAGCAGTTACTCTGGGGCCAACGTCCTGACTTTC; CDR3 protein: CASSYSGANVLTF
J gene: TRBJ1-1; clone size: NA; V gene: TRBV6-5; D gene: NA; CDR3 DNA: TGTGCCAGCAGTAGCCTGGGAGCGGAAGCTTTCTTT; CDR3 protein: CASSSLGAEAFF
J gene: TRBJ2-6; clone size: NA; V gene: TRBV6-5; D gene: NA; CDR3 DNA: TGTGCCAGCAGTTACTCGAACTCTGGGGCCAACGTCCTGACTTTC; CDR3 protein: CASSYSNSGANVLTF
J gene: TRBJ2-3; clone size: NA; V gene: TRBV5-1; D gene: NA; CDR3 DNA: TGCGCCAGCAAGGCGAACACAGATACGCAGTATTTT; CDR3 protein: CASKANTDTQYF
J gene: TRBJ2-6; clone size: NA; V gene: TRBV7-2; D gene: NA; CDR3 DNA: TGTGCCAGCATTCCCGGGACCCACTCTGGGGCCAACGTCCTGACTTTC; CDR3 protein: CASIPGTHSGANVLTF
J gene: TRBJ2-7; clone size: NA; V gene: TRBV11-2; D gene: TRBD1; CDR3 DNA: TGTGCCAGCAGCTCCCCGGGACAGGGGAGTTATGAGCAGTACTTC; CDR3 protein: CASSSPGQGSYEQYF
J gene: TRBJ1-1; clone size: NA; V gene: TRBV30; D gene: NA; CDR3 DNA: TGTGCCTGGCTCTACGGGGAGGGTGAAGCTTTCTTT; CDR3 protein: CAWLYGEGEAFF
J gene: TRBJ1-2; clone size: NA; V gene: TRBV30; D gene: NA; CDR3 DNA: TGTGCCTGGAGGACCGTACAGGGAGCGGGTGGCTACACCTTC; CDR3 protein: CAWRTVQGAGGYTF
J gene: TRBJ1-2; clone size: NA; V gene: TRBV7-2; D gene: NA; CDR3 DNA: TGTGCCAGCAGCTTTGAGGGTTCCTATGGCTACACCTTC; CDR3 protein: CASSFEGSYGYTF
J gene: TRBJ1-1; clone size: once; V gene: TRBV5-1; D gene: TRBD1; CDR3 DNA: TGCGCCAGCAGCTCGACCTCGGGACAGGGGTACACTGAAGCTTTCTTT; CDR3 protein: CASSSTSGQGYTEAFF
J gene: TRBJ1-5; clone size: NA; V gene: TRBV7-6; D gene: NA; CDR3 DNA: TGTGCCAGCAGCTTGAGGGCAGGCCCAAATCAGCCCCAGCATTTT; CDR3 protein: CASSLRAGPNQPQHF
J gene: TRBJ1-2; clone size: NA; V gene: TRBV27; D gene: TRBD1; CDR3 DNA: TGTGCCAGCAGTTTAAACAGGGGCTATGGCTACACCTTC; CDR3 protein: CASSLNRGYGYTF
J gene: TRBJ1-1; clone size: NA; V gene: TRBV6-6; D gene: TRBD1; CDR3 DNA: TGTGCCAGCACTCCTTCTTCGGACAGGGGAAATGAAGCTTTCTTT; CDR3 protein: CASTPSSDRGNEAFF
J gene: TRBJ2-4; clone size: NA; V gene: TRBV29-1; D gene: TRBD2; CDR3 DNA: TGCAGCGTTGTGGGGGGGGTAGCCAAAAACATTCAGTACTTC; CDR3 protein: CSVVGGVAKNIQYF